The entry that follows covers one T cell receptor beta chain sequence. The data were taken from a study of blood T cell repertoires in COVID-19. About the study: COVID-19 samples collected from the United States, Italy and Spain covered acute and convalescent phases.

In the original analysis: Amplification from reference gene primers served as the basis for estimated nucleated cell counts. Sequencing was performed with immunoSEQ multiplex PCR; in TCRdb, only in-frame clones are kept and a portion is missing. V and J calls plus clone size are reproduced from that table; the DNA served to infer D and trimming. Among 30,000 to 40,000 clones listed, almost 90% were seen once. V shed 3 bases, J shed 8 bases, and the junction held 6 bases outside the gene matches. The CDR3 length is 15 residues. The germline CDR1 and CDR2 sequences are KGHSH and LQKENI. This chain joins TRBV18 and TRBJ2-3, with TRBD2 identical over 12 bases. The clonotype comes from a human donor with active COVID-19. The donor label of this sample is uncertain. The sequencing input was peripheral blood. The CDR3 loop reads CASSPALAGGSTQYF. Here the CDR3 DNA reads TGTGCCAGCTCACCGGCTCTAGCGGGGGGGAGTACGCAGTATTTT.